The source of this T cell receptor (beta chain) is a study of read filtering for tumor transcriptome and immune sequencing (dated by TCRdb to 2018 to 2020). About the full investigation: The cohort was composed of some 16 male and approximately 15 female patients, with a mean age of approximately 66 years and an age range of about 45 to 90. Under revised international staging, roughly 8 patients fell into R-ISS I, about 17 into R-ISS II and about 7 into R-ISS III. The study compared TCR repertoires from targeted immune repertoire sequencing and bulk whole-transcriptome sequencing run on the same bone marrow samples. Per sample, about 3.5 to 11 million TCR-region mapped reads were obtained with IR-seq, compared with only about 80 to 1,400 with RNA-seq. One main goal was a read-filtering strategy for immune repertoire data, in particular deciding whether clonotypes backed by only one read should be removed. Whole-transcriptome libraries were prepared with the TruSeq RNA Access Library Prep Kit after DNase treatment. Broader findings and caveats from the paper: The sorted CD138-negative fraction was a mixed bone marrow immune population, not purified T cells. Compared with RNA-seq, IR-seq captured clonotypes at much higher depth and more reliably, and a smaller IR-seq throughput was enough to identify most shared clonotypes. When single-read clonotypes were removed, the proportions of shared clonotypes in IR-seq and RNA-seq correlated more strongly. In IR-seq, single-read clonotypes were approximately 81% of clonotypes but around 3.6% of total reads; in RNA-seq they were roughly 72% of clonotypes and 35% to 50% of reads.

This clonotype was detected a few times. Its antigen has not been determined. Base qualities are not recorded, but no much larger clone differs from it by a single base. The Immunoverse kit was used to build TCR libraries from 400 ng RNA, with molecular barcoded adaptors covering alpha/delta and beta/gamma chains. TCR library preparation used the same RNA that went into transcriptome sequencing. Sequencing of TCR libraries was carried out on an Illumina HiSeq 4000 with 2 x 150 cycles. As for the original processing: TCR reads were aligned to human V, D, J and C references and assembled into CDR3 clonotypes with MiXCR, including quality filtering and error correction. The tcR package in R was used to analyze clonotype counts and gene usage diversity. Raw mapping reads were checked after the RNA-seq reads had been mapped by STAR aligner version 2.5.3a onto the human GRCh37 genome. IR-seq fastq files were randomly downsampled with Seqtk 1.3 to test the effect of sequencing depth on detected clonotypes. TCRdb itself trimmed the public reads at Q25 with fastp, ran MiXCR and retained productive beta chains. Rows are combined by CDR3 protein, so each entry shows the most common genes and DNA. The V and J calls were determined by TCRdb, not by the authors. The table for this sample lists 65,000 or so distinct CDR3 sequences; about 19% of them were counted only once. The leading ten clones occupy roughly a tenth of the sample.

Every patient had bone marrow sampled at the time of active disease. Isolation of bone marrow mononuclear cells was performed by Ficoll-Hypaque density gradient centrifugation. Myeloma plasma cells were removed and CD138-negative cells were obtained by negative selection following labeling with CD138 magnetic microbeads on a MACS separator. The purity of the isolated cells was checked by flow cytometry with CD138 antibodies on an Attune NxT. TRIzol reagent was used to extract total RNA, and a NanoDrop spectrophotometer was used to quantify the extracted RNA. For each patient, paired RNA-seq and IR-seq were run on the CD138-negative bone marrow sample from that patient. As encoded in the germline V gene, CDR1 is SQVTM while CDR2 is ANQGSEA. The CDR3 runs 11 residues from the cysteine to the phenylalanine. Only the CDR3 region is kept as DNA, spanning 33 bases read in frame from base 1. V was cut back by 6 bases and J by 3 bases, leaving a gap of 9 bases between them.

Here the chain combines TRBV29-1 and TRBJ2-7; too little of a D gene remains to name it. Input material: a population of CD138-negative cells sorted from bone marrow. The sample's cell subset or site label is to be understood as: bone marrow mononuclear cells depleted of CD138+ plasma/myeloma cells by negative magnetic selection. This clonotype was obtained from a donor over 35 with multiple myeloma. For the CDR3, the sequence is CSVFGRYEQYF. The DNA is as follows: TGCAGCGTGTTCGGACGCTACGAGCAGTACTTC.